One and the same sample provided the 17 T cell receptor beta chains below, sequenced in a study of CD4 T cells in relation to SARS-CoV-2 and coronaviruses. Profiling relied on immunoSEQ multiplex PCR, and the TCRdb table lists in-frame clones only, not all of them. In the table there are about 64,000 clones, about 95% of which are singletons. Unexposed donor CD4+ T cells date from about 2011-2018, before the COVID-19 pandemic. The sequenced material came from naive CD4+ T cells from PBMCs. Subset meaning: naive CD4+ T cells isolated by negative enrichment. The receptor set was obtained from a human donor in good health.

The J gene is TRBJ2-1, the V gene TRBV5-1; 7 nucleotides align to TRBD2. Trimming at V came to 4 bases and at J to 0 bases, leaving 7 bases not matched to a gene. There are 16 residues in the CDR3. From germline, CDR1 is SGHRS and CDR2 YFSETQ. The CDR3 here is CASSLTAGSSYNEQFF. The CDR3 DNA reads as TGCGCCAGCAGCCTTACAGCGGGGAGCTCCTACAATGAGCAGTTCTTC.

The V gene is TRBV25-1, the J gene TRBJ2-7, with 8 bases identical to TRBD2. V lost 3 bases and J lost 3; bases outside the gene matches: 7. The length of the CDR3 is 15 residues. CDR1 is MGHDK and CDR2 is SYGVNS in the germline V gene. The CDR3 reads CASSDLSGSFYEQYF. CDR3 nucleotides: TGTGCCAGCAGTGATCTAAGCGGGAGTTTCTACGAGCAGTACTTC.

The chain carries TRBV7-9 and TRBJ2-5; the match to TRBD2 covers 9 bases. Germline CDR1 SEHNR, CDR2 FQNEAQ (reference sequence). The CDR3 consists of 17 residues. Germline trimming cut 4 bases from V and 3 bases from J; bases unmatched to any gene: 12. Here the CDR3 reads CASSYLRPTSGKETQYF. The CDR3, as DNA: TGTGCCAGCAGCTACCTACGACCGACTAGCGGTAAAGAGACCCAGTACTTC. The full variable domain, in which reference TRBV7-9 and TRBJ2-5 provide the parts outside the CDR3, is DTGVSQNPRHKITKRGQNVTFRCDPISEHNRLYWYRQTLGQGPEFLTYFQNEAQLEKSRLLSDRFSAERPKGSFSTLEIQRTEQGDSAMYLCASSYLRPTSGKETQYFGPGTRLLVL.

The chain carries TRBV20-1 and TRBJ2-7, with D maybe TRBD1 (6 bases). The CDR3 loop spans 11 amino acids. Trimming cost V 3 bases and J 4 bases, with 7 bases left between them. Germline V gene sequence: CDR1 DFQATT, CDR2 SNEGSKA (reference sequence). The CDR3: CSASGQYEQYF. The DNA of the CDR3 is TGCAGTGCTAGCGGACAGTACGAGCAGTACTTC.

This chain links TRBV9 with TRBJ2-1, with 8 bases matching TRBD2. The CDR3 is 15 residues long. Germline V CDR1 and CDR2: SGDLS, YYNGEE. V shed 4 bases and J 4 bases; nucleotides not matched to a gene: 7. CDR3 nucleotides: TGTGCCAGCAGCTTACTAGCGGAACTTTACAATGAGCAGTTCTTC. This translates into CASSLLAELYNEQFF.

V and J are TRBV5-1 and TRBJ2-7, with a weak D call TRBD2 (6 bases). This CDR3 contains 15 residues. V lost 6 bases and J 3 bases, leaving 19 bases between the germline ends. Germline V CDR1 and CDR2: SGHRS, YFSETQ. The chain's CDR3 is CASKTGEWSNYEQYF. DNA of the CDR3: TGCGCCAGCAAAACGGGGGAATGGTCAAACTACGAGCAGTACTTC.

The V gene is TRBV3-1 (or the pseudogene TRBV3-2), the J gene TRBJ1-5; D is unresolved. The CDR3 contains 14 residues. Trimming removed 0 bases from V and 2 bases from J, with 5 bases in between. Germline-derived CDR1 and CDR2 are LGHDT and YNNKEL (reference sequence). The CDR3 DNA sequence: TGTGCCAGCAGCCAAGATCGCGGCAATCAGCCCCAGCATTTT. This codes for CASSQDRGNQPQHF.

This chain connects TRBV3-1 (or the pseudogene TRBV3-2) to TRBJ2-6; the D gene could be TRBD1 or TRBD2 (5 bases each). V was pared by 4 bases and J by 4 bases, with 14 bases between. The CDR3 is 16 residues long. CDR1 is LGHDT and CDR2 is YNNKEL in the germline V gene (reference sequence). The CDR3 reads CASSPDLGTGANVLTF. The DNA of the CDR3 is TGTGCCAGCAGCCCAGACCTGGGGACCGGGGCCAACGTCCTGACTTTC.

This clone occurred once. V is TRBV5-1 and J is TRBJ1-2; 10 bases match TRBD1. The CDR3 extends over 13 amino acids. Unmatched junction bases numbered 5, after V lost 4 bases and J lost 8 bases. The V gene's germline CDR1 is SGHRS and CDR2 YFSETQ. CDR3 DNA sequence: TGCGCCAGCAGCCGTGACAGGGGGCTAGGCTACACCTTC. Encoded protein: CASSRDRGLGYTF.

The chain is built from TRBV6-5 and TRBJ2-7; D unresolved. The ends were cut back, 7 bases at V and 5 bases at J, with 21 bases in the middle. CDR3 size: 15 residues. CDR1 is MNHEY, CDR2 SVGAGI, per germline. The CDR3 sequence: CASTSLLRMSDEQYF. CDR3 coding DNA: TGTGCCAGCACTTCCCTATTGAGAATGTCGGACGAGCAGTACTTC.

This chain uses TRBV12-3 or TRBV12-4 with TRBJ1-1, with D unclear. The CDR3 has 12 residues. The ends were cut back, 2 bases at V and 7 bases at J, with 8 bases in the middle. This CDR3 reads CASSLTWGEAFF. CDR3 bases: TGTGCCAGCAGTTTAACCTGGGGTGAAGCTTTCTTT.

This sequence joins TRBV16 and TRBJ1-2, with D possibly being TRBD1 (6 bases). The V gene's germline CDR1 is KGHSY and CDR2 FQNENV. Trimming took 4 bases from V and 2 from J, leaving 11 bases between them. CDR3 length equals 14 residues. The CDR3, as DNA: TGTGCCAGCAGCCTAGGGACACGGAACTATGGCTACACCTTC. Translating gives CASSLGTRNYGYTF. Full variable domain (outside the CDR3, taken from reference TRBV16 and TRBJ1-2): GEEVAQTPKHLVRGEGQKAKLYCAPIKGHSYVFWYQQVLKNEFKFLISFQNENVFDETGMPKERFSAKCLPNSPCSLEIQATKLEDSAVYFCASSLGTRNYGYTFGSGTRLTVV.

This clone was seen more than once but under ten times. This chain links TRBV24-1 with TRBJ1-2; 12 positions match TRBD1. The germline V gene encodes CDR1 KGHDR and CDR2 SFDVKD. Trimming at V came to 4 bases and at J to 5 bases, leaving 10 bases not matched to a gene. This CDR3 has 17 residues. CDR3: CATSDTGTGGAWYGYTF. DNA for the CDR3: TGTGCCACCAGTGACACCGGGACAGGGGGCGCTTGGTATGGCTACACCTTC.

The J gene is TRBJ2-3, the V gene TRBV2; TRBD1 is a possible D gene (5 bases). Germline CDR1 and CDR2: SNHLY and FYNNEI. The CDR3 runs to 14 residues. V gave up 3 bases and J gave up 6 bases, with 13 bases separating them. The DNA of the CDR3 is TGTGCCAGCAGTGACAGGGTCGATGGGGATACGCAGTATTTT. It yields the protein CASSDRVDGDTQYF.

The genes are TRBV11-1 and TRBJ1-5; 9 nucleotides agree with TRBD1. Trimming took 5 bases from V and 6 from J; bases not matched to a gene: 5. In germline, CDR1 is SGHAT, CDR2 FQDESV (reference sequence). This CDR3 contains 14 residues. CDR3 loop: CASSPGQGGQPQHF. CDR3 in DNA: TGTGCCAGCAGCCCGGGACAGGGCGGTCAGCCCCAGCATTTT.

This clone was picked up a small number of times. This chain uses TRBV5-1 with TRBJ1-6, with D unclear. With 0 bases removed from V and 4 bases from J, the gap between germline ends came to 8 bases. Germline lookup yields CDR1 SGHRS and CDR2 YFSETQ. The CDR3 contains 15 residues. CDR3 sequence (DNA): TGCGCCAGCAGCTTGGGGCCAGAATATAATTCACCCCTCCACTTT. Translating it yields CASSLGPEYNSPLHF.

The chain couples TRBV27 to TRBJ2-1; D perhaps matches TRBD1 (6 bases). Germline V gene sequence: CDR1 MNHEY, CDR2 SMNVEV (reference sequence). The CDR3 sequence is 14 residues long. Trimming took off 5 bases at V and 8 bases at J, with 16 bases between the two ends. The CDR3 reads CASSPRPGVYEQFF. CDR3 in DNA: TGTGCCAGCAGTCCTCGCCCAGGGGTGTATGAGCAGTTCTTC.